What follows are 5 T cell receptor beta chains derived from one specimen sequenced in a study of CD8 T cells in ankylosing spondylitis. TCRdb redid the calling of the 5' RACE reads with MiXCR, one entry per CDR3 protein. The sample has 90,000 to 120,000 distinct CDR3 sequences, 24% seen once. What was sequenced was synovial fluid, either unsorted or a sorted T cell fraction (not recorded which). Receptor source: a male donor with ankylosing spondylitis.

This clonotype was counted between two and nine times. V usage is TRBV27 and J usage is TRBJ1-2, with D possibly TRBD1 on 6 matching bases. This CDR3 has 13 residues. Trimming removed 2 bases from V and 4 bases from J, with 8 bases in between. Germline values: CDR1 MNHEY, CDR2 SMNVEV (reference sequence). For the CDR3, the DNA is TGTGCCAGCAGTTTAAGGGGGGCCTATGGCTACACCTTC. Its translation is CASSLRGAYGYTF.

The chain recombines TRBV6-2 or TRBV6-3 with TRBJ2-1, with D perhaps being TRBD1 or TRBD2 (5 bases each). Deletions cut 0 bases from V and 4 bases from J, with 7 bases between. The length of the CDR3 is 14 residues. Germline CDR1 is MNHEY and CDR2 is SVGEGT. In DNA form, the CDR3 reads TGTGCCAGCAGTTACTCGGGACCATACAATGAGCAGTTCTTC. Translating gives CASSYSGPYNEQFF.

There are a few counts of this clonotype. The V call is TRBV5-1, the J call TRBJ2-2; TRBD1 matches at 8 bases. This CDR3 region has 15 residues. The junction had 7 bases not matched to a gene; V was cut back by 5 bases and J by 4 bases. Germline CDR1 is SGHRS and CDR2 is YFSETQ. CDR3 nucleotides: TGCGCCAGCAGGCTCGACAGGGGTCGCACCGGGGAGCTGTTTTTT. It specifies CASRLDRGRTGELFF.

The rearrangement uses TRBV19 and TRBJ2-3, with D possibly TRBD2 on 5 matching bases. The length of the CDR3 is 17 residues. Trimming took off 7 bases at V and 0 bases at J, with 20 bases between the two ends. Germline V gene data show CDR1 as LNHDA and CDR2 as SQIVND (reference sequence). The chain's CDR3 is CASKGGTPFSSTDTQYF. As DNA, the CDR3 is TGTGCCAGTAAAGGAGGCACCCCATTTTCTAGCACAGATACGCAGTATTTT.

This chain uses TRBV4-1 with TRBJ1-4, with no clear D. V was clipped by 3 bases and J by 3 bases, with 14 bases between them. Germline assignment: CDR1 MGHRA and CDR2 YSYEKL. The CDR3 totals 16 residues. The CDR3 coding sequence is TGCGCCAGCAGCCAGGGATTTGGTGGTTCTAATGAAAAACTGTTTTTT. Protein product: CASSQGFGGSNEKLFF.